This T cell receptor beta chain was captured in a study of molecular identifiers for immune sequencing clone quantification. This CDR3 spans 15 amino acids. Trimming took 6 bases from V and 4 from J; bases not matched to a gene: 8. TCRdb recomputed calls from the PCR reads with MiXCR, one row per CDR3 protein. The profile shows about 640,000 distinct CDR3 sequences, about 20% of them singletons. The table lists this clonotype with a few counts. The gene calls are TRBV12-3 or TRBV12-4 and TRBJ1-2, with 10 nucleotides matching TRBD1. Material: naive CD8+ T cells from blood, with Jurkat cell RNA spiked in. Noted subset: FACS-sorted CD8+CD4-CCR7+CD45RA+ naive T cells. The TCR comes from a human donor in good health. Some libraries in this study had Jurkat cell RNA spiked in. The CDR3 DNA follows: TGTGCCAGCAGCCTGACAGGGGGCTCCGGCTATGGCTACACCTTC. Amino acids: CASSLTGGSGYGYTF.